The 25 T cell receptor beta chains below come from one sample, sequenced in a study of OX40 agonist ivuxolimab in advanced cancers. Assay: immunoSEQ multiplex PCR; the TCRdb copy retains only in-frame clones and omits some. The table shows around 69,000 clones, with approximately 82% occurring only once. The material sequenced was CD4+ or CD8+ T cells sorted from blood, taken in a trial of the OX40 agonist ivuxolimab. The receptors originated from an adult with an advanced solid tumor such as melanoma, head and neck, liver or kidney cancer.

This chain connects TRBV30 to TRBJ2-2, with D perhaps assigned TRBD1 or TRBD2 (5 bases each). The CDR3 is made up of 13 amino acids. The V end lost 4 bases, the J end lost 6 bases, and 12 bases lay between the germline ends. Germline V lookup: CDR1 GTSNPN, CDR2 SVGIG (reference sequence). The CDR3 DNA is TGTGCCTGGAACGTAATGGGGGCCGGGGAGCTGTTTTTT. Translated, it gives CAWNVMGAGELFF.

This chain uses TRBV5-6 with TRBJ2-1; no reliable D call. Germline-derived CDR1 and CDR2 are SGHDT and YYEEEE. This CDR3 comprises 14 residues. Trimming pared 6 bases from V and 11 bases from J, leaving 21 bases between. CDR3 protein: CASTLLSDNDQQFF. The DNA of the CDR3 is TGTGCCAGCACCCTGCTTTCCGACAATGATCAGCAGTTCTTC. The entire variable domain, with the rest obtained from reference TRBV5-6 and TRBJ2-1, is as follows: DAGVTQSPTHLIKTRGQQVTLRCSPKSGHDTVSWYQQALGQGPQFIFQYYEEEERQRGNFPDRFSGHQFPNYSSELNVNALLLGDSALYLCASTLLSDNDQQFFGPGTRLTVL.

V and J are TRBV15 and TRBJ2-7; D tentatively reads TRBD1 or TRBD2 (5 bases each). The CDR3 runs 13 residues. CDR1 and CDR2 from the germline V gene are LNHNV and YYDKDF (reference sequence). Deletions cut 1 base from V and 6 bases from J, with 10 bases between. The CDR3 region is CATSRGGAGEQYF. As DNA, the CDR3 is TGTGCCACCAGCAGAGGAGGGGCTGGCGAGCAGTACTTC.

DNA of the CDR3: TGTGCCTGGGCCTGGGTAGCCTACAATGAGCAGTTCTTC. Its protein product is CAWAWVAYNEQFF. The V and J genes are TRBV30 and TRBJ2-1; D ambiguous. Germline CDR1 and CDR2: GTSNPN and SVGIG (reference sequence). Trimming removed 5 bases at V and 2 bases at J, with 10 bases between. The CDR3 loop spans 13 amino acids.

The CDR3 reads CASSLELDRNQPQHF. The CDR3 coding sequence is TGTGCCAGCAGCTTGGAGTTGGACAGGAATCAGCCCCAGCATTTT. The chain uses TRBV5-8 and TRBJ1-5; 7 positions match TRBD1. J gave up 4 bases and V 0 bases, and 4 bases lay outside the gene matches. The germline V gene has CDR1 SGHTS and CDR2 YDEGEE. The CDR3 has 15 residues.

The rearrangement joins TRBV10-2 to TRBJ1-2, with 9 bases identical to TRBD1. Germline values: CDR1 WSHSY, CDR2 SAAADI. J was trimmed by 4 bases and V by 2 bases; bases with no gene match: 5. The CDR3 spans 15 residues. CDR3 residues: CASSEVGQGGYGYTF. The CDR3 nucleotides read TGCGCCAGCAGTGAGGTGGGACAGGGCGGCTATGGCTACACCTTC.

The V and J genes are TRBV27 and TRBJ2-3; D is unclear. The germline V gene encodes CDR1 MNHEY and CDR2 SMNVEV (reference sequence). Trimming removed 5 bases from V and 0 bases from J, with 12 bases in between. The CDR3 extends over 15 amino acids. The CDR3 DNA is TGTGCCAGCAGTCCCCTCTCATCTAGCACAGATACGCAGTATTTT. Its translation is CASSPLSSSTDTQYF.

This clone was recorded only once. This chain uses TRBV19 with TRBJ2-1; D remains unclear. CDR1 is LNHDA and CDR2 is SQIVND in the germline V gene (reference sequence). V shed 1 base and J shed 8 bases, with 9 bases lying between them. This CDR3 is 13 amino acids long. CDR3 sequence: CASSIAKGDEQFF. In DNA form, the CDR3 reads TGTGCCAGTAGTATAGCAAAGGGCGATGAGCAGTTCTTC.

CDR3 sequence (DNA): TGTGCCAGCAGTTACGGAACACAGGAGATCAATGAGCAGTTCTTC. Its protein product is CASSYGTQEINEQFF. This chain joins TRBV6-5 and TRBJ2-1; tentatively, D is TRBD1 (5 bases). This CDR3 is 15 amino acids long. Germline V gene data show CDR1 as MNHEY and CDR2 as SVGAGI. V was trimmed by 2 bases and J by 6 bases, leaving 14 bases between them.

J is TRBJ2-5 and V is TRBV5-4; D not certain. Germline V gene sequence: CDR1 SGHNT, CDR2 YYREEE (reference sequence). Trimming pared 4 bases from V and 1 base from J, leaving 11 bases between. The length of the CDR3 is 14 residues. Here the CDR3 DNA reads TGTGCCAGCAGCCGACGTGATATCCAAGAGACCCAGTACTTC. Its protein product is CASSRRDIQETQYF.

This clone was observed once. This chain joins TRBV5-1 and TRBJ1-4, with D uncertain. CDR3 length: 13 residues. Trimming cost V 2 bases and J 7 bases, with 9 bases left between them. Germline V gene data show CDR1 as SGHRS and CDR2 as YFSETQ. CDR3 sequence (DNA): TGCGCCAGCAGCTTTTCCGGTCGTGAAAAACTGTTTTTT. Its translation is CASSFSGREKLFF.

Worth noting for this clone: Other DNA sequences of this sample code for an identical CDR3. V and J are TRBV7-7 and TRBJ2-1, with D uncertain. V was cut by 1 base and J by 5 bases, with 6 bases left in between. Germline V lookup: CDR1 SSHAT, CDR2 FNYEAQ (reference sequence). The CDR3 covers 13 residues. This chain's CDR3 is CASSLDSNNEQFF. DNA of the CDR3: TGTGCCAGCAGCTTAGACAGTAACAATGAGCAGTTCTTC.

V is TRBV5-6 and J is TRBJ2-7; D is undetermined. Trimming took 2 bases from V and 4 from J, leaving 16 bases between them. CDR1 and CDR2 from the germline V gene are SGHDT and YYEEEE. The CDR3 covers 15 residues. The CDR3 sequence: CASSFRPNPSYEQYF. DNA for the CDR3: TGTGCCAGCAGCTTTCGACCAAACCCGTCATACGAGCAGTACTTC.

The J gene is TRBJ2-3, the V gene TRBV5-1; TRBD2 is a possible D gene (6 bases). The CDR3 runs 15 residues. V was trimmed by 4 bases and J by 4 bases, leaving 16 bases between them. The V gene's germline CDR1 is SGHRS and CDR2 YFSETQ. CDR3 sequence reads: CASSARGGSSDTQYF. As DNA, the CDR3 is TGCGCCAGCAGCGCCCGGGGAGGAAGCTCAGATACGCAGTATTTT.

The chain carries TRBV25-1 and TRBJ2-1; D is ambiguous. The CDR3 is made up of 11 amino acids. The V gene lost 6 bases and the J gene lost 4 bases, with 4 bases spanning the gap. CDR1 and CDR2 (germline): MGHDK, SYGVNS. The DNA of the CDR3 is TGTGCCAGCAGCCCGTACAATGAGCAGTTCTTC. Its translation: CASSPYNEQFF.

The chain joins TRBV6-5 to TRBJ1-4; 8 bases match TRBD1. J was trimmed by 4 bases and V by 5 bases; bases with no gene match: 3. Germline-derived CDR1 and CDR2 are MNHEY and SVGAGI. This CDR3 is 14 amino acids long. CDR3 sequence reads: CASSPDRDNEKLFF. The CDR3 nucleotides are TGTGCCAGCAGTCCGGACAGGGATAATGAAAAACTGTTTTTT.

The V call is TRBV11-2, the J call TRBJ2-5, with 8 bases aligning to TRBD2. After removal of 5 bases from V and 4 bases from J, the junction contained 6 bases not matched to a gene. Germline V gene lookup returns CDR1 SGHAT and CDR2 FQNNGV. The CDR3 spans 14 residues. CDR3 protein: CASSQSGSGETQYF. CDR3 nucleotides: TGTGCCAGCAGCCAAAGCGGGAGCGGAGAGACCCAGTACTTC.

The sample holds a few counts of this clone. This chain joins TRBV14 and TRBJ2-1, with 11 bases lining up with TRBD2. The germline gives CDR1 SGHDN, CDR2 FVKESK. There are 15 residues in the CDR3. Unmatched junction bases numbered 11, after V lost 4 bases and J lost 12 bases. The CDR3 protein is CASSLLAGGHIGQFF. The CDR3 DNA reads as TGTGCCAGCAGCCTGCTAGCGGGAGGCCACATTGGGCAGTTCTTC. Full variable domain (outside the CDR3, taken from reference TRBV14 and TRBJ2-1): EAGVTQFPSHSVIEKGQTVTLRCDPISGHDNLYWYRRVMGKEIKFLLHFVKESKQDESGMPNNRFLAERTGGTYSTLKVQPAELEDSGVYFCASSLLAGGHIGQFFGPGTRLTVL.

CDR3 DNA: TGTGCCAGCAGTTTCAGGGACTATGGTTACAATGAGCAGTTCTTC. It codes for CASSFRDYGYNEQFF. The rearrangement uses TRBV27 and TRBJ2-1; 7 bases agree with TRBD2. Unmatched junction bases numbered 6, after V lost 3 bases and J lost 4 bases. The germline gives CDR1 MNHEY, CDR2 SMNVEV (reference sequence). This CDR3 is 15 amino acids long.

The chain links TRBV19 to TRBJ2-4; 7 nucleotides align to TRBD2. V shed 8 bases and J 5 bases; nucleotides not matched to a gene: 12. The CDR3 runs 15 residues. In germline, CDR1 is LNHDA, CDR2 SQIVND (reference sequence). This CDR3 reads CASAWSREVENIQYF. CDR3 in DNA: TGTGCCAGTGCCTGGTCCCGGGAGGTAGAAAACATTCAGTACTTC.

The rearrangement links TRBV4-3 to TRBJ2-7, with TRBD2 as a possible D gene (6 bases). Germline V gene sequence: CDR1 LGHNA, CDR2 YSLEER. The CDR3 covers 15 residues. Trimming removed 1 base at V and 6 bases at J, with 16 bases between. The CDR3 region has the DNA TGCGCCAGCAGCCAAGTTTTTGAGACTAGAAGCGAGCAGTACTTC. Amino acids: CASSQVFETRSEQYF.

J is TRBJ2-1 and V is TRBV18; 9 nucleotides match TRBD1. Germline CDR1 reads KGHSH; CDR2 reads LQKENI. The CDR3 spans 16 residues. After removal of 2 bases from V and 4 bases from J, the junction contained 6 bases not matched to a gene. The CDR3 nucleotides read TGTGCCAGCTCACCAGGGACAGGGAGAGGGTACAATGAGCAGTTCTTC. This translates into CASSPGTGRGYNEQFF.

The chain employs TRBV6-1 and TRBJ2-7; 9 bases agree with TRBD1. From germline, CDR1 is MNHNS and CDR2 SASEGT. There are 15 residues in the CDR3. After removal of 6 bases from V and 4 bases from J, the junction contained 10 bases not matched to a gene. The chain's CDR3 is CASSLVETGGYEQYF. The CDR3 coding sequence is TGTGCCAGCAGCCTGGTTGAGACAGGGGGTTACGAGCAGTACTTC.

The CDR3 here is CASSSGLAPGVSGANVLTF. CDR3 bases: TGTGCCAGCAGCAGCGGACTAGCGCCGGGAGTATCTGGGGCCAACGTCCTGACTTTC. This chain joins TRBV7-2 and TRBJ2-6; 9 bases are a match to TRBD2. Germline CDR1 reads SGHTA; CDR2 reads FQGNSA. V shed 5 bases, J shed 1 base, and the junction held 12 bases outside the gene matches. This CDR3 contains 19 residues.

This chain connects TRBV18 to TRBJ2-3, with D possibly being TRBD1 (6 bases). This CDR3 contains 14 residues. Germline V gene sequence: CDR1 KGHSH, CDR2 LQKENI. The ends were cut back, 3 bases at V and 3 bases at J, with 10 bases in the middle. The CDR3 sequence: CASSPAGQTDTQYF. Here the CDR3 DNA reads TGTGCCAGCTCACCTGCCGGACAGACAGATACGCAGTATTTT.